The present TCR beta chain was sequenced within a study of T cell repertoires in cytomegalovirus infection. Study overall: Epitope selection comprised recently identified HLA-C-restricted CMV epitopes and well-studied HLA-B-restricted CMV epitopes. Public TCR beta signatures were indicative of both CMV infection and a matching HLA type.

Study-level points and caveats: The cumulative frequency of public TCR beta families distinguished individuals who carried CMV together with the relevant HLA.

TCRdb re-derived calls from the reads in MiXCR, one entry per CDR3 protein. The repertoire has a few hundred thousand distinct CDR3 sequences, roughly 42% of them found once; the top ten carry 40% to 60%. The CDR3 length is 15 residues. Per germline, CDR1 SGHTA and CDR2 FQGNSA. Between the trimmed V and J ends, which lost 4 bases and 3 bases, there was a span of 14 bases. This clonotype was observed a few times. The antigen is not known. The J gene is TRBJ2-3, the V gene TRBV7-2; perhaps TRBD2 as D (5 bases). The material sequenced was cultured PBMCs, taken from culture after CMV antigen stimulation. This TCR came from a human donor in good health (CMV status not recorded). Some clones in this sample may be carry-over from other donors' samples. CDR3 protein: CASSSLIRGTDTQYF. As DNA, the CDR3 is TGTGCCAGCAGCTCCCTAATCCGCGGGACAGATACGCAGTATTTT.